This TCR beta chain was recovered during a study of T cell changes during pregnancy in multiple sclerosis. In germline, CDR1 is ENHRY, CDR2 SYGVKD. V shed 10 bases, J shed 6 bases, and the junction held 5 bases outside the gene matches. The CDR3 is made up of 11 amino acids. The repertoire was sequenced with immunoSEQ multiplex PCR; TCRdb's copy has only in-frame clones and lacks some. Among some 41,000 clones, more than 70% were seen once, and the ten largest hold about 4%. The sequence came from a female donor with multiple sclerosis, enrolled in a pregnancy study. This rearrangement joins TRBV10-3 to TRBJ2-7; 8 nucleotides match TRBD1. The sequencing used CD8+ T cells from peripheral blood mononuclear cells, collected in the first trimester of pregnancy. The chain's CDR3 is CATRQGSEQYF. In DNA, the CDR3 is TGTGCCACCCGACAGGGGAGCGAGCAGTACTTC.